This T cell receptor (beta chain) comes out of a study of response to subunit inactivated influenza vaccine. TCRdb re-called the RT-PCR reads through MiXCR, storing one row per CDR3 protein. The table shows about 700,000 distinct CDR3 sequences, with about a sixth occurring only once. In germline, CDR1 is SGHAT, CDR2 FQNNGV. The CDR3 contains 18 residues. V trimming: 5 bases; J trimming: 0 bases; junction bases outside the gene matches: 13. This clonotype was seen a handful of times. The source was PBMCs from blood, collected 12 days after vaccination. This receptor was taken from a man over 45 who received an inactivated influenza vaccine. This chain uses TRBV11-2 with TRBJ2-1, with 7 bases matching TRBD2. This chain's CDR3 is CASSRPGRSGNSYNEQFF. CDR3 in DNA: TGTGCCAGCAGCCGCCCCGGCCGAAGCGGGAACTCCTACAATGAGCAGTTCTTC.